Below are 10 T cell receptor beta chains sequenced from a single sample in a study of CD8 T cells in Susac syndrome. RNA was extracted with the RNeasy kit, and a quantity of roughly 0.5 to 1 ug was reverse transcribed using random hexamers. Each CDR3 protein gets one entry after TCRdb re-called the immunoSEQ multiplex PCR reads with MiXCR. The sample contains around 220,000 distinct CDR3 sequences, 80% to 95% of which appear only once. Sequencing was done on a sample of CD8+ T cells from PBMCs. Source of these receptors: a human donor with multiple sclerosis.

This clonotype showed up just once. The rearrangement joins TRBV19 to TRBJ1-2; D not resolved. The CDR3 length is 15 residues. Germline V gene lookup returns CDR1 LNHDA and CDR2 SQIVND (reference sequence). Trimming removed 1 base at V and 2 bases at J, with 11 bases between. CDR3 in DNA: TGTGCCAGTAGTATAGGGCCAGGCTCGAACTATGGCTACACCTTC. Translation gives CASSIGPGSNYGYTF.

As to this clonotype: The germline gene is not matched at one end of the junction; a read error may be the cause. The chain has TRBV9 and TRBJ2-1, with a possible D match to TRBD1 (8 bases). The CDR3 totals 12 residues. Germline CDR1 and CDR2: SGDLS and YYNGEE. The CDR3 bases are TGTGCCAGCAGCACAGGGGGGGCCGAGCGGTTCTTC. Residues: CASSTGGAERFF.

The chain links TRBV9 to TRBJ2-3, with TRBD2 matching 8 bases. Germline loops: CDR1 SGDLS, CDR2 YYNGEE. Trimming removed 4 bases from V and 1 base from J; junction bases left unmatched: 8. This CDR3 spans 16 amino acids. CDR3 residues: CASSTPTGGGTDTQYF. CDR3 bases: TGTGCCAGCAGCACCCCTACGGGGGGGGGCACAGATACGCAGTATTTT. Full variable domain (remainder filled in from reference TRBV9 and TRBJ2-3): DSGVTQTPKHLITATGQRVTLRCSPRSGDLSVYWYQQSLDQGLQFLIQYYNGEERAKGNILERFSAQQFPDLHSELNLSSLELGDSALYFCASSTPTGGGTDTQYFGPGTRLTVL.

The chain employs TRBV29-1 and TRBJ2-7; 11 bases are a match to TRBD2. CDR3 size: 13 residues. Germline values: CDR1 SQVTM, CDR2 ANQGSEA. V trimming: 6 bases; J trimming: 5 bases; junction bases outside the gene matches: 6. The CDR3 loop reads CSVLLAGDHEQYF. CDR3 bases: TGCAGCGTCCTACTAGCGGGAGATCACGAGCAGTACTTC.

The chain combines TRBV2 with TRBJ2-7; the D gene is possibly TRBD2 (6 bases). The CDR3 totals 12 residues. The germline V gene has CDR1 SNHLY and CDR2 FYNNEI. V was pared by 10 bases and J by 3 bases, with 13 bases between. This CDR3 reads CAIRDFYYEQYF. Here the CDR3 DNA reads TGTGCCATCCGGGACTTTTACTACGAGCAGTACTTC.

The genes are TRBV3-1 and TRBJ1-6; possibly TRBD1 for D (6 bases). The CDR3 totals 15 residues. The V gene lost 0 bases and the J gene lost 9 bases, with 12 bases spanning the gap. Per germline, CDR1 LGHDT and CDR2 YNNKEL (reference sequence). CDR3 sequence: CASSQDPGVGSPLHF. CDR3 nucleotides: TGTGCCAGCAGCCAAGATCCAGGGGTTGGTTCACCCCTCCACTTT.

CDR3 protein: CASSTGLGYNSPLHF. The CDR3 DNA is TGTGCCAGCAGCACGGGACTCGGGTATAATTCACCCCTCCACTTT. This rearrangement joins TRBV5-6 to TRBJ1-6, with D maybe TRBD1 (5 bases). V dropped 4 bases and J dropped 4 bases, with 12 bases sitting between them. CDR1 and CDR2 (germline): SGHDT, YYEEEE. The CDR3 has 15 residues.

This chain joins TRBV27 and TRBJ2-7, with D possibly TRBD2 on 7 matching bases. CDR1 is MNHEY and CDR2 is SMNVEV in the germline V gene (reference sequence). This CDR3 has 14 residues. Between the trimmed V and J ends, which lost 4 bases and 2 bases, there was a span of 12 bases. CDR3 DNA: TGTGCCAGCAGTTGGGGGCTAGCGGCCTACGAGCAGTACTTC. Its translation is CASSWGLAAYEQYF.

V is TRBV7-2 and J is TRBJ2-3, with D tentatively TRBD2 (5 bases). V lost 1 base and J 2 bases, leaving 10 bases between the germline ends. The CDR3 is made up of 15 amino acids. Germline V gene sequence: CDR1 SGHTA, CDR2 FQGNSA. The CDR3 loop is CASSLDPAVTDTQYF. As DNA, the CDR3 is TGTGCCAGCAGCTTAGATCCAGCGGTCACAGATACGCAGTATTTT.

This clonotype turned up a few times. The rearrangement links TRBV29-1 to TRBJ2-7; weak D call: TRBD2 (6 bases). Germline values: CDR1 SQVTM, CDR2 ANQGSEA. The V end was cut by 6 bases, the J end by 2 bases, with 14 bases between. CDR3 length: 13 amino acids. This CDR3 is CSVRGTETYEQYF. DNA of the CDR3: TGCAGCGTCCGCGGGACGGAGACCTACGAGCAGTACTTC.